This T cell receptor (beta chain) was sequenced in a study of cytomegalovirus exposure and HLA in healthy donors (dated by TCRdb to the late 2010s). For the wider study: According to an earlier analysis of several hundred of the donors, roughly 180 million T cells yielded 95 million to 140 million unique TCR beta sequences and less than 300 Gb of sequence data. About 300 gigabases of sequencing data and approximately 91 million unique TCR sequences made up an early release that covered several hundred HLA-typed donors. Of the 398 genotyped donors, over 65% fell in the genetic ancestry cluster associated with self-reported Caucasian donors. The study aimed to test whether signatures of past pathogen exposure could be identified by cataloging public T cell receptors. The T cell repertoires of 670 or so subjects were profiled by immunosequencing and related to cytomegalovirus serostatus. A separate validation cohort of 90 to 150 different subjects was used in addition to the approximately 640-subject first cohort. To predict cytomegalovirus infection status, the study brought together high-throughput TCR immunosequencing, statistical association of individual TCRs with disease status, and machine learning. A later analysis re-examined previously published TCR beta repertoires from more than 550 donors and added high-resolution HLA genotyping to investigate patterns of TCR occurrence. Rather than drawing on any new phenotypic data, the later analysis identified candidate immune exposures from TCR beta sequences and the way those sequences occurred across donors. In an earlier analysis of around 540 of the donors, high-throughput TCR beta sequencing was used to judge whether each TCR beta V gene segment behaved as functional or pseudogenic. Donor age, sex, ethnicity and CMV serostatus were collected together with the repertoire data. A later genetic analysis used genome-wide SNP genotypes for about 60% of the roughly 670 donors, treating that subset as a discovery cohort. All discovery cohort repertoires had been generated on a single sequencing platform. HLA typing included class I and class II loci at four-digit resolution. Typing coverage varied by locus: about 620-630 donors for A, B, C, DRB1 and DQB1; under 550 for DQA1; over 600 for DPA1; roughly 470 for DPB1. A handful of DR-DQ haplotypes were handled as single units for association and clustering because linkage in the cohort was strong. Among approximately 370 genotyped donors of the cohort, an average of roughly 230,000 unique TCR beta nucleotide sequences was sequenced per donor, of which about 18% were non-productive.

Summary of the overall study and its limitations: Three of the identified cytomegalovirus-associated TCR beta chains were confirmed in vitro to be specific for cytomegalovirus antigens. The 87-base-pair reads could not distinguish some IMGT-functional V segments, including TRBV6-2 and TRBV6-3, so those segments were excluded. Only TCR beta chains were sequenced in this cohort, and the absence of alpha or paired-chain data limited detectable features. According to the authors, the approach could potentially be generalized to other disease states and immunological phenotypes. When HLA alleles, especially DR and DQ, strongly co-occurred, TCR associations were difficult to assign to individual alleles. In an earlier analysis of about 600 of the donors, most TCR beta V segments appeared in productive rearrangements about 87% or about 30% of the time, broadly matching IMGT annotations. The only immune exposure information available for the cohort was CMV serostatus. Because counts were too low, seventeen rarely observed V segments, including chromosome 9 orphons, were excluded from the earlier analysis of around 590 of the donors. A later analysis found that most CMV-associated TCR beta chains appeared HLA-restricted, with HLA associations seemingly driven largely by CMV exposure. In a later analysis, HLA-associated TCR beta chains showed more clonal expansion and lower generation probabilities than non-associated chains that were equally common. According to a later analysis, parvovirus B19, influenza, CMV and Epstein-Barr virus appeared linked to several top co-occurrence clusters. Most TCR sequences were seen in very few donors, while some public TCRs were found in many individuals. Correlated functional status among segregating V segments might be attributable to linkage disequilibrium, but an unknown experimental factor could not be ruled out. HLA typing was unavailable for some donors at each locus, so association tests used only the typed subset. A further reported finding was that TCR beta sequences accurately predicted the HLA-A and HLA-B alleles for most subjects in the first cohort. Sequencing depth was assumed to be roughly uniform across donors in the presence/absence analyses, though that assumption may not hold. A cluster of highly shared sequence variants was judged likely to be a technical artifact of the sequencing pipeline. A later genetic analysis reported fewer N-insertions in productive TCRs among donors in an Asian-associated ancestry cluster than the roughly 670-donor mean. The study listed 164 TCR beta chains as associated with cytomegalovirus. The classifier was reported to diagnose cytomegalovirus status with high specificity and sensitivity in both the original cohort and the validation cohort. Specific HLA alleles were associated with roughly 17,000 TCR beta sequences at a false discovery rate of 0.05 in a later analysis. A later genetic analysis associated a missense DCLRE1C variant with V-gene and J-gene trimming of TCR beta chains, and an independent cohort replicated the association. In a later analysis, the rate of TCR association differed among HLA loci, with DRB1 alleles having the most associated TCRs and HLA-C alleles having the fewest.

The cohort was made up of hundreds of healthy bone marrow donors. At the time of sampling, every cohort member was nominally healthy, though immune exposures that went unrecorded were likely present. The donor tested CMV seropositive, placing the donor among the roughly 270 seropositive members of the cohort. A peripheral blood sample was collected from each donor, and TCR beta sequencing was performed on peripheral blood mononuclear cells. Genomic DNA extraction from the blood cell samples was performed with the Qiagen DNeasy Blood Extraction Kit. This clone was counted a few times. What antigen it recognizes has not been identified. There are no base qualities to consult, and no much larger clone falls within one base. The library was obtained by the immunoSEQ multiplex PCR assay. For the multiplex PCR, a mixture combining 60 forward primers for TCR Vbeta segments and 13 reverse primers for TCR Jbeta segments was used. The CDR3 region of rearranged TCR beta genes was amplified from genomic DNA by a multiplex PCR assay. Amplified TCR beta libraries were sequenced as 87-base-pair reads on the Illumina HiSeq System. In the authors' own workflow: In a later analysis, around 80 million unique TCR beta chains were counted across the 666 repertoires, and around 11 million of these chains were shared by at least two donors. To remove PCR and sequencing errors, raw reads were error-corrected and collapsed into unique sequences using a nearest-neighbor algorithm that merged closely related sequences. Alignment of CDR3 sequences to IMGT reference sequences was used to assign V, D and J gene segments. For a sequence to be retained, a match of at least six nucleotides to both a V gene segment and a J gene segment was required. A rearrangement was called productive if the CDR3 had no stop codons and remained in frame with V and J, and every other rearrangement was called non-productive. CDR3 was defined according to IMGT convention as the region running from the second conserved V-encoded cysteine to the conserved J-encoded phenylalanine. Sequences without an unambiguous match to a single V gene segment were excluded from the earlier analysis of 500 to 700 of the donors. In an earlier analysis of a few hundred of the donors, a V segment was called functional when productive rearrangements were above 56.7%, and segregating when the standard deviation between donors exceeded 5%. A statistical classification framework was built to diagnose cytomegalovirus status from the catalog of TCR beta chain sequences. V and J gene assignment, in a later analysis, came from comparing TCR nucleotide sequences with IMGT/GENE-DB human TR gene sequences. The TCRdist pipeline was used in a later analysis to assign CDR3 sequences and most-parsimonious VDJ recombination scenarios. In a later analysis, every TCR beta chain was defined by the combination of its CDR3 amino acid sequence and its V-gene family, and reads without a unique V-gene family were dropped. A later analysis removed 550 to 650 highly shared, low-generation-probability nucleotide sequences to deal with suspected cross-contamination and a sequencing artifact. In a later analysis, a clonal expansion index for each public chain was calculated from normalized within-repertoire ranks of inferred template counts. Generation probabilities in a later analysis came from a VDJ recombination model fitted to out-of-frame rearrangements, and those results were checked against IGoR. In a later analysis, TCR-TCR, TCR-HLA and TCR-CMV co-occurrence was scored with hypergeometric tests, and a repertoire-size bias correction was applied to TCR pairs. In a later analysis, false discovery rates were estimated by permuting HLA or CMV assignments 20 times. A later analysis grouped co-occurring TCRs with DBSCAN, adding TCRdist sequence similarity when clustering within HLA-allele-positive subsets. Co-occurrence clustering excluded repertoires with fewer than 30,000 or more than 120,000 public chains, plus five with anomalous nucleotide sharing. Here the immuneACCESS table is served through TCRdb, limited to in-frame sequences with V and J called. Missing clones are a known gap in these copies; in checked studies unresolved V genes cover under half, and the rest lacks a known reason. D and trimming come from the DNA, and the V and J calls and clone size come from that table. Recorded for this sample are around 150,000 clones; 70% of them occurred a single time. Of the sample, approximately 5% is held by the ten largest clones.

Trimmed from V: 5 bases; trimmed from J: 0 bases; junction bases lacking a gene match: 9. The CDR3, from cysteine to valine, totals 16 residues. Of all the DNA, just the CDR3 is kept, 48 bases in frame from base 1. CDR1 and CDR2 (KGHSH, LQKENI) derive from the germline V gene. The source is a man in his late teens or twenties in good health and CMV-seropositive. The rearranged segments are TRBV18 and TRBJ2-7, and TRBD1 aligns with 8 junction nucleotides. Input material: PBMCs. The nucleotide sequence reads as follows: TGTGCCAGCTCAGCGACGCAGGGGGCCTCCTCCTACGAGCAGTACGTC. Its amino acids are CASSATQGASSYEQYV.